This TCR beta chain was found in a study of cytomegalovirus exposure and HLA in healthy donors (dated by TCRdb to about 2017). Looking at the study overall: According to a later analysis, the 120 validation repertoires were produced on the same platform as the 600 to 850 repertoires of the first cohort. The study aimed to test whether cataloging public T cell receptors could reveal signatures of past pathogen exposure. Besides the first cohort of 500 to 700 subjects, a separate validation cohort made up of 120 different subjects was used. High-throughput TCR immunosequencing, statistical association of individual TCRs with disease status, and machine learning were combined to predict cytomegalovirus infection status.

Per the germline V gene, MDHEN is the CDR1 and SYDVKM is the CDR2. The CDR3 has 15 amino acids, counting the end cysteine and phenylalanine. Only CDR3 DNA remains: 45 bases, in frame from the first base. The junction shows trimming of 5 bases on V and 2 bases on J, plus 12 bases between the germline ends. Donors formed part of the validation cohort, which comprised 120 subjects and was distinct from the first cohort of under 750 subjects. In the case of this clone: Its antigen is still unknown. Within one base of it there is no much larger clone, and no base qualities were kept.

The paper as a whole reports these results and caveats: The validation cohort had no HLA typing available for a later analysis, so co-occurrence within that cohort was assessed over all 110 or so repertoires. The study gave a list of 150 to 200 TCR beta chains associated with cytomegalovirus. Most TCR sequences were seen in very few donors, while some public TCRs were found in many individuals. The authors suggested that the approach could potentially be generalized to other disease states and immunological phenotypes. In both the original and validation cohorts, the classifier was reported to diagnose cytomegalovirus status with high specificity and sensitivity. A few of the identified cytomegalovirus-associated TCR beta chains were confirmed in vitro to be specific for cytomegalovirus antigens. A later analysis found that TCRs clustered in the first cohort also tended to co-occur in the 130 or so validation repertoires, with approximately 94% of cluster scores above 0.

Libraries were built with the immunoSEQ multiplex PCR assay. The published analysis was carried out like this. A statistical classification framework was developed to diagnose cytomegalovirus status using the catalog of TCR beta chain sequences. The clones in this table, taken by TCRdb from immuneACCESS, are in-frame only. Not every clone is retained; where verified, under half of the shortfall comes from an unresolved V gene, and the cause of the rest is unknown. V and J calls and clone size come straight from that table; D and trimming were deduced from the DNA. Recorded for this sample are some 160,000 clones; around nine tenths of them occurred a single time. 3% of the sample is in the top ten clones.

The TCR comes from a man between 18 and 35 years old in good health and CMV-seronegative. Sequences were obtained from PBMCs. The chain is encoded by TRBV28 joined to TRBJ1-4; a weak D assignment points to TRBD1 (5 bases agree). The CDR3 loop reads CASSTMGGTNEKLFF. The DNA sequence follows: TGTGCCAGCAGTACAATGGGGGGGACTAATGAAAAACTGTTTTTT.